A selection of T cell receptor beta chains follows, all from one sample in a study of naive and memory T cell subsets. TCRdb recomputed calls from the 5' RACE reads with MiXCR, one row per CDR3 protein. The repertoire holds approximately 58,000 distinct CDR3 sequences, with 7% to 8.5% as singletons. These receptors all stem from a male donor in good health. Both conserved end residues are part of each CDR3. Fields, in order: J gene, V gene, clone size, D gene, CDR3 DNA, CDR3 protein. A D gene is named only where the DNA matches it firmly. Clone size is not always given. Where it is, it says once, few, many or a class for expanded clones.

TRBJ2-3 | TRBV5-5 | . | TRBD2 | TGTGCCAGCAGCTCGTCTAGCGGGGAAGATACGCAGTATTTT | CASSSSSGEDTQYF
TRBJ2-2 | TRBV18 | . | . | TGTGCCAGCTCACCGGGGACCGGGGAGCTGTTTTTT | CASSPGTGELFF
TRBJ1-6 | TRBV11-2 | many | . | TGTGCCAGCAGCTTATATGTGGGTGTAGGTAATTCACCCCTCCACTTT | CASSLYVGVGNSPLHF
TRBJ1-2 | TRBV5-1 | few | . | TGCGCCAGCAGCTCCCGGGGCACCTATGGCTACACCTTC | CASSSRGTYGYTF
TRBJ1-4 | TRBV10-3 | many | . | TGTGCCATCAGTGAGTCGTCCGGTTTCCTCTATGAAAAACTGTTTTTT | CAISESSGFLYEKLFF
TRBJ2-7 | TRBV4-1 | many | . | TGCGCCAGCAGCCAATCCCCGCAGGGTTCGCACGAGCAGTACTTC | CASSQSPQGSHEQYF
TRBJ1-1 | TRBV5-6 | many | . | TGTGCCAGCAGCTTGACGACAGAAGCTTTCTTT | CASSLTTEAFF
TRBJ2-5 | TRBV27 | . | TRBD1 | TGTGCCAGCAGTTCCTGGCCCCAGGGGGCGGGCGAGACCCAGTACTTC | CASSSWPQGAGETQYF
TRBJ1-5 | TRBV9 | few | . | TGTGCCAGCAGCGTAGGACAGAACAGCCCTTATAGCAATCAGCCCCAGCATTTT | CASSVGQNSPYSNQPQHF
TRBJ2-5 | TRBV4-1 | . | TRBD2 | TGCGCCAGCAGCCAAGAATGGCCTAGCGGGGGGCAAGAGACCCAGTACTTC | CASSQEWPSGGQETQYF
TRBJ2-6 | TRBV6-6 | . | . | TGTGCCAGCAGTGGTCCCGGTGGGGCCAACGTCCTGACTTTC | CASSGPGGANVLTF
TRBJ1-1 | TRBV5-1 | many | . | TGCGCCAGCAGCTTGGTGGGGGAAATGAACACTGAAGCTTTCTTT | CASSLVGEMNTEAFF
TRBJ2-5 | TRBV12-3/TRBV12-4 | many | . | TGTGCCAGCAGTCCCAAGACCCGAGGTGTGGAGACCCAGTACTTC | CASSPKTRGVETQYF
TRBJ2-5 | TRBV18 | . | TRBD2 | TGTGCCAGCTCACCACCTACCACTAGCGGGAGAGGAGAGACCCAGTACTTC | CASSPPTTSGRGETQYF
TRBJ2-5 | TRBV19 | many | TRBD1 | TGTGCCAGTAGTATGGGACAGGGATACGGAGAGACCCAGTACTTC | CASSMGQGYGETQYF
TRBJ2-7 | TRBV15 | few | TRBD2 | TGTGCCACATCCGGAGCTAGCGGTGACGAGCAGTACTTC | CATSGASGDEQYF
TRBJ2-1 | TRBV7-9 | few | TRBD2 | TGTGCCAGCAGCCTAATTAAGCGGGAGGGCCGGAATGAGCAGTTCTTC | CASSLIKREGRNEQFF
TRBJ2-5 | TRBV18 | few | TRBD1 | TGTGCCAGCTCACCCGGACAGGGACGGGAGACCCAGTACTTC | CASSPGQGRETQYF
TRBJ1-1 | TRBV5-4 | few | . | TGTGCCAGCAGCCTTGCGGGGGGGCTAGTCACTGAAGCTTTCTTT | CASSLAGGLVTEAFF
TRBJ2-5 | TRBV10-2 | . | TRBD1 | TGCGCCAGCAGAGTTCGCGAGACAGGGAACCAAGAGACCCAGTACTTC | CASRVRETGNQETQYF
TRBJ1-6 | TRBV9 | . | . | TGTGCCAGCAGCGTAGGGGCGGGGGATAATTCACCCCTCCACTTT | CASSVGAGDNSPLHF
TRBJ2-5 | TRBV18 | many | TRBD2 | TGTGCCAGCTCACCGTCTTGGGTTAGCGGGTCGGAGACCCAGTACTTC | CASSPSWVSGSETQYF
TRBJ1-4 | TRBV27 | few | . | TGTGCCAGCTTAACGGGAGACGGGGGAAAACTGTTTTTT | CASLTGDGGKLFF
TRBJ2-5 | TRBV20-1 | . | TRBD1 | TGCAGTGCGTCCGGGATCAACAGGGGGCAGGAGACCCAGTACTTC | CSASGINRGQETQYF
TRBJ2-6 | TRBV19 | few | TRBD1 | TGTGCCAGTAGTATTCGCGGCGTCAGCCAGGGGGTAACTGGGGCCAACGTCCTGACTTTC | CASSIRGVSQGVTGANVLTF
TRBJ2-1 | TRBV7-2 | few | TRBD1 | TGTGCCAGCAGCAACCGGGACAGCATCTACAATGAGCAGTTCTTC | CASSNRDSIYNEQFF
TRBJ2-7 | TRBV5-4 | few | TRBD1 | TGTGCCAGCAGCTTGGAGGAGACAGGGGTTTACGAGCAGTACTTC | CASSLEETGVYEQYF
TRBJ2-2 | TRBV19 | few | . | TGTGCCAGTAGTACCCAGCAGACCGGGGAGCTGTTTTTT | CASSTQQTGELFF
TRBJ2-3 | TRBV5-1 | many | . | TGCGCCAGCAGCTTGGTAGAAGATATAGATACGCAGTATTTT | CASSLVEDIDTQYF
TRBJ2-1 | TRBV7-2 | few | . | TGTGCCAGCAGCCGATCGGACAGCTCCTACAATGAGCAGTTCTTC | CASSRSDSSYNEQFF
TRBJ1-6 | TRBV4-1 | . | . | TGCGCCAGCAGCCAAGACGGCAGGCCCAATTCACCCCTCCACTTT | CASSQDGRPNSPLHF
TRBJ2-1 | TRBV19 | . | TRBD2 | TGTGCCAGTAGTGCCGGGACTAGCGGGAGAAGGTTGCAGTTCTTC | CASSAGTSGRRLQFF
TRBJ1-2 | TRBV29-1 | few | . | TGCAGCGTTGATTTGGAGGGGGCTAACTATGGCTACACCTTC | CSVDLEGANYGYTF
TRBJ2-1 | TRBV6-1 | few | . | TGTGCCAGCAGGACTATCCGATCCAATGAGCAGTTCTTC | CASRTIRSNEQFF
TRBJ2-5 | TRBV12-3/TRBV12-4 | . | . | TGTGCCAGCAGTTTATACGGGGCCCAGGGCCAAGAGACCCAGTACTTC | CASSLYGAQGQETQYF
TRBJ1-1 | TRBV27 | many | . | TGTGCCAGCAGTCCTACGGACAGACTGAACACTGAAGCTTTCTTT | CASSPTDRLNTEAFF
TRBJ2-1 | TRBV10-3 | . | TRBD2 | TGTGCCATCAGTGAGTTTATGGGTAGCGGGACCTACAATGAGCAGTTCTTC | CAISEFMGSGTYNEQFF
TRBJ1-6 | TRBV6-5 | few | . | TGTGCCAGCAGTTTCACAGGGCCTAATTCACCCCTCCACTTT | CASSFTGPNSPLHF
TRBJ2-3 | TRBV12-3/TRBV12-4 | . | TRBD2 | TGTGCCAGCCGAGTGGGGGGGAGCCGGGATACGCAGTATTTT | CASRVGGSRDTQYF
TRBJ2-5 | TRBV20-1 | many | . | TGCAGTGCTGTTGACGGGGAGACCCAGTACTTC | CSAVDGETQYF
TRBJ1-6 | TRBV11-2 | . | TRBD1 | TGTGCCAGCAGCTCCCGGACAGGGGGCTCTTCACCCCTCCACTTT | CASSSRTGGSSPLHF
TRBJ2-7 | TRBV5-1 | few | TRBD1 | TGCGCCAGCAGCTTGGTAGGGGGCAGCTACGAGCAGTACTTC | CASSLVGGSYEQYF
TRBJ2-5 | TRBV7-9 | . | TRBD1 | TGTGCCAGCAGCAAGACAGGGTTACAAGAGACCCAGTACTTC | CASSKTGLQETQYF
TRBJ2-3 | TRBV11-2 | . | TRBD2 | TGTGCCAGCAGCCCCCACTCCGGGACTAGCGGCACAGATACGCAGTATTTT | CASSPHSGTSGTDTQYF
TRBJ2-7 | TRBV9 | . | TRBD1 | TGTGCCAGCAGCGTTTCCGGGACAGAAACCTACGAGCAGTACTTC | CASSVSGTETYEQYF
TRBJ2-3 | TRBV29-1 | . | . | TGCAGCGTTGAATATCACCGAGGAGGGGGTTCTAGCACAGATACGCAGTATTTT | CSVEYHRGGGSSTDTQYF
TRBJ2-7 | TRBV25-1 | many | TRBD1 | TGTGCCAGCAGTGATACAGGGGCCTACGAGCAGTACTTC | CASSDTGAYEQYF
TRBJ2-2 | TRBV19 | many | . | TGTGCCTCCCGGGGGTGGCAACGCACCGGGGAGCTGTTTTTT | CASRGWQRTGELFF
TRBJ2-3 | TRBV6-5 | many | . | TGTGCCAGCAGGTCTTCGGGAGATACGCAGTATTTT | CASRSSGDTQYF
TRBJ2-2 | TRBV12-3/TRBV12-4 | . | . | TGTGCCAGCAGTTTACAAGGGGGTGACACCGGGGAGCTGTTTTTT | CASSLQGGDTGELFF
TRBJ2-2 | TRBV2 | few | . | TGTGCCAGCAGAGCGGACGGGAACACCGGGGAGCTGTTTTTT | CASRADGNTGELFF
TRBJ1-1 | TRBV20-1 | medium-sized | . | TGCAGTGCTACCCAGAGGGACTTAGGAACTGAAGCTTTCTTT | CSATQRDLGTEAFF
TRBJ1-3 | TRBV6-5 | many | . | TGTGCCAGCAGTTACGCCAAGGACTCTGGAAACACCATATATTTT | CASSYAKDSGNTIYF
TRBJ2-3 | TRBV12-3/TRBV12-4 | many | . | TGTGCCAGCAGCTGGGACTCCGGCAGCACAGATACGCAGTATTTT | CASSWDSGSTDTQYF
TRBJ1-1 | TRBV5-1 | many | TRBD1 | TGCGCCAGCAGCCGACAGGGGAGGATGAACACTGAAGCTTTCTTT | CASSRQGRMNTEAFF
TRBJ2-2 | TRBV24-1 | many | TRBD1 | TGTGCCACCAGATCCGGGACAGAGGACACCGGGGAGCTGTTTTTT | CATRSGTEDTGELFF
TRBJ1-1 | TRBV12-3/TRBV12-4 | . | . | TGTGCCAGCAGTCTGGGGGGCGTGGGAACTGAAGCTTTCTTT | CASSLGGVGTEAFF
TRBJ2-1 | TRBV9 | many | TRBD1 | TGTGCCAGCAGCGTAGTGACAGGGGATGAGCAGTTCTTC | CASSVVTGDEQFF
TRBJ2-1 | TRBV30 | many | TRBD2 | TGTGCCTGGAGTCTTGGGACTAGCGAGTACAATGAGCAGTTCTTC | CAWSLGTSEYNEQFF
TRBJ1-2 | TRBV10-2 | few | . | TGCGCCAGCAGCTTGGACATCGCAGGCGGCTACACCTTC | CASSLDIAGGYTF